The 2 T cell receptor beta chains reported below all come from one sample, sequenced in a study of identical twins. TCRdb reprocessed the 5' RACE reads with MiXCR, giving one entry per CDR3 protein. The top ten clones hold about 0.48% of a sample with approximately 530,000 distinct CDR3 sequences, 20% to 25% of them seen once. These data also formed part of another study, on yellow fever vaccine responses in identical twins.

The sequencing sample was made of CD4+ T cells sorted from blood. These receptors were collected from a woman aged 18-35 years in good health.

This clonotype was counted between two and nine times. The gene calls are TRBV5-6 and TRBJ2-7, with 7 bases aligning to TRBD1. The CDR3 consists of 17 residues. Germline lookup yields CDR1 SGHDT and CDR2 YYEEEE. With V trimmed by 4 bases and J by 2 bases, 15 bases remained unmatched. CDR3 sequence reads: CASSLDEAGTAAYEQYF. CDR3 bases: TGTGCCAGCAGCCTGGACGAGGCCGGGACAGCTGCCTACGAGCAGTACTTC.

CDR3 protein: CASRQQNLGSAGEQFF. CDR3 coding DNA: TGTGCCAGCAGGCAACAGAATCTTGGGTCGGCGGGCGAGCAGTTCTTC. The genes are TRBV2 and TRBJ2-1; possible D gene TRBD2, 5 bases. This CDR3 has 16 amino acids. V was shortened by 6 bases and J by 10 bases, with 25 bases between the two germline ends. Germline V CDR1 and CDR2: SNHLY, FYNNEI.